These T cell receptor beta chains were read from a single sample in a study of technical replicates of blood from a few donors. The assay was immunoSEQ multiplex PCR, and TCRdb's table has in-frame clones only and misses some. The table has around 100,000 clones, 85% to 95% seen once. Specimen: T cells isolated from PBMCs. Every receptor here comes from a human donor in good health. Each CDR3 is given with its conserved first and last residue. Fields, in order: D gene, V gene, J gene, clone size, CDR3 DNA, CDR3 protein. D genes are given only for firm matches. Expanded clones are given a class, and other clones once, few, many or no size at all.

>-|TRBV12-5|TRBJ2-7|-
TGTGCTAGTGGCCGACCGAGAGGAGGGTATGATACCTCCTACGAGCAGTACTTC
CASGRPRGGYDTSYEQYF
>-|TRBV6-6|TRBJ1-2|-
TGTGCCACTCAGGGTCGAGGCTACACCTTC
CATQGRGYTF
>TRBD1|TRBV13|TRBJ2-7|-
TGTGCCAGCAGCGAGAGCGGGACAGGGGGATTCTACGAGCAGTACTTC
CASSESGTGGFYEQYF
>TRBD1|TRBV7-9|TRBJ1-2|-
TGTGCCAGCAGCCGACAGGGTTCTCAGGGCTACACCTTC
CASSRQGSQGYTF
>TRBD1|TRBV14|TRBJ1-1|-
TGTGCCAGCAGCCAACTACAGGGGAACATGAACACTGAAGCTTTCTTT
CASSQLQGNMNTEAFF
>TRBD1|TRBV11-3|TRBJ2-7|-
TGTGCCAGCAGCCGCTTTTCCGGGCAGGGGGTAAGGCAGTACTTC
CASSRFSGQGVRQYF
>-|TRBV2|TRBJ2-1|-
TGTGCCAGCAGTGAATTTGGGGGCCGCAATGAGCAGTTCTTC
CASSEFGGRNEQFF
>-|TRBV6-1|TRBJ1-2|-
TGTGCCAGCAGTAATAGACAATCCTATGGCTACACCTTC
CASSNRQSYGYTF
>TRBD1|TRBV10-2|TRBJ1-2|-
TGCGCCAGCAGTGACGGTGCTGGACAGGGCTATGGCTACACCTTC
CASSDGAGQGYGYTF
>TRBD1|TRBV6-5|TRBJ1-6|once
TGTGCCAGCAGTTACTCACAGGGGCTGAATTCACCCCTCCACTTT
CASSYSQGLNSPLHF
>-|TRBV4-1|TRBJ2-2|-
TGCGCCAGCAGCCAAGTCCCACAGGGCACCGGGGAGCTGTTTTTT
CASSQVPQGTGELFF
>TRBD2|TRBV7-8|TRBJ2-1|-
TGTGCCAGCAGCTCACCGGGACTAGCCTACAATGAGCAGTTCTTC
CASSSPGLAYNEQFF
>-|TRBV5-1|TRBJ1-1|-
TGCGCCAGCAGCTTGGGTCCAGAAGCTTTCTTT
CASSLGPEAFF
>TRBD2|TRBV28|TRBJ2-1|few
TGTGCCAGCAGTTTTGCGGGGGGCGGTAGTAATGAGCAGTTCTTC
CASSFAGGGSNEQFF
>TRBD2|TRBV7-2|TRBJ2-2|-
TGTGCCAGCAGCCCTGGGACTAGCGGGATTGGGGAGCTGTTTTTT
CASSPGTSGIGELFF
>TRBD1|TRBV27|TRBJ1-4|-
TGTGCCAGCAGTTTATCCCCCGGGACAGGGGTTAATGAAAAACTGTTTTTT
CASSLSPGTGVNEKLFF
>-|TRBV9|TRBJ2-5|-
TGTGCCAGCAGCGTAGCGACAGGCTTACAAGAGACCCAGTACTTC
CASSVATGLQETQYF
>-|TRBV10-2|TRBJ2-2|once
TGCGCCAGCAGTGACCTAAACACCGGGGAGCTGTTTTTT
CASSDLNTGELFF
>TRBD2|TRBV10-3|TRBJ2-3|-
TGTGCCATCAGTGAGACTAGCGGGAGCACAGATACGCAGTATTTT
CAISETSGSTDTQYF
>-|TRBV19|TRBJ2-2|-
TGTGCCACTAAGTACAGGGTGGCCTTCCCCGGGGAGCTGTTTTTT
CATKYRVAFPGELFF
>TRBD2|TRBV6-6|TRBJ2-2|-
TGTGCCAGCAGTTACGGGACTAGCGGTCACACCGGGGAGCTGTTTTTT
CASSYGTSGHTGELFF
>TRBD1|TRBV6-5|TRBJ2-7|-
TGTGCCAGCAGTAGGGACAGCTACGAGCAGTACTTC
CASSRDSYEQYF
>TRBD1|TRBV5-6|TRBJ1-5|-
TGTGCCAGCAGCAAGGGACAGATACTACATCAGCCCCAGCATTTT
CASSKGQILHQPQHF
>-|TRBV5-4|TRBJ1-1|-
TGTGCCAGCAGCTTGAGAGGTCAGAACACTGAAGCTTTCTTT
CASSLRGQNTEAFF
>TRBD2|TRBV5-6|TRBJ2-2|-
TGTGCCAGCAGCTTGGTGTCTAGCGGGAGAATAGGCGGGGAGCTGTTTTTT
CASSLVSSGRIGGELFF
>-|TRBV5-5|TRBJ2-2|-
TGTGCCAGCAGCTGGGGACTTACCACCGGGGAGCTGTTTTTT
CASSWGLTTGELFF
>-|TRBV29-1|TRBJ1-2|once
TGCAGCGTTGAGGAGGGAGGGCTTCACGGCTACACCTTC
CSVEEGGLHGYTF
>TRBD1|TRBV4-1|TRBJ1-5|-
TGCGCCAGCAGCCAGAGACAGGGACTCAATCAGCCCCAGCATTTT
CASSQRQGLNQPQHF
>TRBD1|TRBV6-1|TRBJ1-5|-
TGTGCCAGCAGTGACTTCGGGACAGGGGTTTTTGAGCAGCCCCAGCATTTT
CASSDFGTGVFEQPQHF
>TRBD1|TRBV5-6|TRBJ2-5|-
TGTGCCAGCAGCCCCGGGACAGGGGGCGAGACCCAGTACTTC
CASSPGTGGETQYF
>-|TRBV5-1|TRBJ1-1|-
TGCGCCAGCAGCTTGACAGGGCTCGGGGCTTTCTTT
CASSLTGLGAFF
>-|TRBV30|TRBJ1-4|-
TGTGCCTGGAGTGTCCCAGGGCGTCCGGATGAAAAACTGTTTTTT
CAWSVPGRPDEKLFF
>TRBD2|TRBV5-5|TRBJ2-5|-
TGTGCCAGCAGCTCGTCAGCGGGAGGGGGAGAGACCCAGTACTTC
CASSSSAGGGETQYF
>-|TRBV14|TRBJ2-3|-
TGTGCCAGCAGCCAATTACGGACTCTTCCCCACACAGATACGCAGTATTTT
CASSQLRTLPHTDTQYF
>TRBD2|TRBV4-1|TRBJ2-1|-
TGCGCCAGCAGCCAAGGGTTCGCGATAGCGGGAGCATACAATGAGCAGTTCTTC
CASSQGFAIAGAYNEQFF
>TRBD2|TRBV7-8|TRBJ2-3|-
TGTGCCAGCAGCTTATCAGCGGGAGTAGGGACAGATACGCAGTATTTT
CASSLSAGVGTDTQYF
>TRBD2|TRBV11-3|TRBJ2-2|-
TGTGCCAGCAGCTTAGATCTCAAGCGGGAGCTGGACACCGGGGAGCTGTTTTTT
CASSLDLKRELDTGELFF
>TRBD2|TRBV12-5|TRBJ2-5|-
TGTGCTAGTGGGGACACTAGCGGGAGATCAGAGACCCAGTACTTC
CASGDTSGRSETQYF
>-|TRBV6-1|TRBJ1-5|-
TGTGCCAGCTTGGGGGGATTATATAGCAATCAGCCCCAGCATTTT
CASLGGLYSNQPQHF
>TRBD2|TRBV7-2|TRBJ2-3|-
TGTGCCAGCAGCTTAGTCCTCCCGGCTAGCGGGAACCCTGATACGCAGTATTTT
CASSLVLPASGNPDTQYF
>TRBD2|TRBV30|TRBJ2-1|-
TGTGCCTGTTTAATAGCGGGACTCGGCAATGAGCAGTTCTTC
CACLIAGLGNEQFF
>-|TRBV7-7|TRBJ2-5|-
TGTGCCAGCGGAACGACTTTAGAGACCCAGTACTTC
CASGTTLETQYF
>-|TRBV7-9|TRBJ1-1|-
TGTGCCAGCAGCTTGGCAGGGAACATCGTTGAAGCTTTCTTT
CASSLAGNIVEAFF
>-|TRBV11-3|TRBJ2-1|-
TGTGCCAGCAACCCTAATTTTCTCGGTTCCTACAATGAGCAGTTCTTC
CASNPNFLGSYNEQFF
>-|TRBV30|TRBJ2-3|-
TGTGCCTGGAGTGTTTCAATAGCAGATACGCAGTATTTT
CAWSVSIADTQYF
>TRBD2|TRBV7-3|TRBJ2-1|-
TGTGCCAGCAGCTTACTGGGACTAGATAGGGGTGAGCAGTTCTTC
CASSLLGLDRGEQFF
>TRBD2|TRBV9|TRBJ2-7|-
TGTGCCAGCAGCCGGGGACTAACCTACGAGCAGTACTTC
CASSRGLTYEQYF
>TRBD2|TRBV5-8|TRBJ2-7|-
TGTGCCAGCAGCTTGTTTTTAGCGGGATCCTACGAGCAGTACTTC
CASSLFLAGSYEQYF
>TRBD1|TRBV2|TRBJ2-7|-
TGTGCCAGCAGCCCGACAGGGGGCGAGCAGTACTTC
CASSPTGGEQYF
>-|TRBV19|TRBJ2-1|-
TGTGCCAGTAGTATAGCGACATGGGAGTACAATGAGCAGTTCTTC
CASSIATWEYNEQFF
>TRBD1|TRBV5-4|TRBJ1-1|-
TGTGCCAGCAGCTATGGGACAGGGGTCTTGAACACTGAAGCTTTCTTT
CASSYGTGVLNTEAFF